A selection of T cell receptor beta chains follows, all from one sample in a study of T cell changes during pregnancy in multiple sclerosis. Sequenced by immunoSEQ multiplex PCR; TCRdb stores in-frame clones only, minus some. The data hold 26,000 or so clones, with 85% to 90% observed a single time. Material: CD8+ T cells from peripheral blood mononuclear cells, obtained in the second trimester of pregnancy. These receptors all come from a female donor with multiple sclerosis, enrolled in a pregnancy study. Each CDR3 is given without its conserved first and last residue. A D gene is named only where the DNA matches it firmly.

j_call | v_call | d_call | cdr3_aa
TRBJ1-1 | TRBV19 | - | ASSIDPGYRAF
TRBJ2-7 | TRBV28 | - | ASSYDTGESYEQY
TRBJ1-2 | TRBV4-1 | - | ASSQGIASDTDGYT
TRBJ2-1 | TRBV10-1 | TRBD1 | ASSGTGGNEQF
TRBJ2-3 | TRBV29-1 | TRBD2 | STETSGGPDTQY
TRBJ2-5 | TRBV27 | - | ASSGQKGRSETQY
TRBJ2-7 | TRBV29-1 | - | SVESDSPYEQY
TRBJ1-1 | TRBV6-4 | - | ASSERRPLNTEAF
TRBJ1-2 | TRBV30 | - | AWSWSNYGYT
TRBJ1-1 | TRBV20-1 | - | SAEQTTEAF
TRBJ1-1 | TRBV7-2 | - | ASSLTSGRGNTEAF